Reported below is one TCR beta chain. The antigen is undetermined. Germline values: CDR1 SGHAT, CDR2 FQDESV (reference sequence). The CDR3 has 12 residues. Trimming removed 4 bases at V and 7 bases at J, with 10 bases between. These data belong to a study of chemoradiotherapy in HPV16-positive cancers. The repertoire was sequenced with immunoSEQ multiplex PCR; TCRdb's copy has only in-frame clones and lacks some. This table has under 6,500 clones, 86% appearing once. The study, taken as a whole, reports: Functional assays defining HPV-specific T cells used only two HPV16-positive patients.

The V call is TRBV11-1, the J call TRBJ1-1, with D unresolved. This clonotype was obtained from a human donor with HPV-associated anogenital cancer. The sequenced sample was tumor tissue, obtained from a patient who underwent chemoradiotherapy. The CDR3 protein is CASSSGQHEAFF. Here the CDR3 DNA reads TGTGCCAGCAGCTCCGGCCAACATGAAGCTTTCTTT.